These 25 T cell receptor beta chains were sequenced from one sample in a study of human T cells and chemical hapten exposure. Blood, whole and unfractionated, served as the source for total RNA extraction. From the 5' RACE reads, TCRdb called clonotypes with MiXCR, one entry per CDR3 protein. The table records approximately 150,000 distinct CDR3 sequences, around 4% of them present only once. The receptors derive from a female donor in good health.

Many counts were recorded for this clonotype. The chain links TRBV12-3 or TRBV12-4 to TRBJ1-1; TRBD1 is a possible D gene (5 bases). The CDR3 totals 14 residues. Between the trimmed V and J ends, which lost 2 bases and 5 bases, there was a span of 12 bases. CDR3 region: CASSLRGVGTEAFF. The CDR3 DNA sequence: TGTGCCAGCAGTTTAAGGGGTGTAGGGACTGAAGCTTTCTTT.

In this sample, this clonotype turned up many times. CDR3 in amino acids: CASCQAGGEYNEQFF. The CDR3 DNA sequence: TGTGCCAGCTGTCAAGCGGGGGGGGAGTACAATGAGCAGTTCTTC. The chain employs TRBV28 and TRBJ2-1; 10 bases agree with TRBD2. V dropped 8 bases and J dropped 4; count of bases not matched to a gene: 8. CDR1 MDHEN and CDR2 SYDVKM come from the germline V gene. The CDR3 is made up of 15 amino acids.

This clonotype was recorded many times. The DNA for the CDR3 is TGTGCCAGCAGTCAACTACCGGGGACAGGGGGCTTTTTTGGTGGCTACACCTTC. This gives the protein CASSQLPGTGGFFGGYTF. V usage is TRBV6-5 and J usage is TRBJ1-2; 12 bases fit TRBD1. Germline CDR1 MNHEY, CDR2 SVGAGI. Trimming took 5 bases from V and 7 from J; bases not matched to a gene: 17. This CDR3 is 18 amino acids long.

This clonotype has a handful of counts. The gene calls are TRBV5-1 and TRBJ2-2; D gene unclear. The germline gives CDR1 SGHRS, CDR2 YFSETQ. V was shortened by 0 bases and J by 4 bases, with 13 bases between the two germline ends. CDR3 length: 16 amino acids. In nucleotides, the CDR3 is TGCGCCAGCAGCTTGGATATAGCTCTAGGCACCGGGGAGCTGTTTTTT. Translating gives CASSLDIALGTGELFF.

This clonotype was recorded at least ten times. The chain combines TRBV3-1 with TRBJ2-7, with D possibly TRBD1 on 7 matching bases. Trimming removed 6 bases from V and 7 bases from J, with 13 bases in between. CDR3 length: 12 residues. Germline CDR1 and CDR2: LGHDT and YNNKEL (reference sequence). CDR3 DNA: TGTGCCAGCAGTTGGACAGGACTAGAGCAGTACTTC. Translation gives CASSWTGLEQYF.

This clonotype was counted many times. The chain carries TRBV7-9 and TRBJ1-1; TRBD1 aligns across 12 bases. Germline V gene data show CDR1 as SEHNR and CDR2 as FQNEAQ (reference sequence). This CDR3 has 18 amino acids. With 5 bases clipped from V and 6 bases from J, the junction kept 16 bases outside the gene matches. This CDR3 is CASSLTPGQGAPGSEAFF. CDR3 nucleotides: TGTGCCAGCAGCCTCACACCGGGACAGGGGGCGCCGGGGTCTGAAGCTTTCTTT.

At least ten counts were recorded for this clonotype. The chain recombines TRBV6-4 with TRBJ2-1; weak D call: TRBD2 (6 bases). The CDR3 extends over 13 amino acids. The V gene lost 2 bases and the J gene lost 10 bases, with 12 bases spanning the gap. CDR1 is MRHNA, CDR2 SNTAGT, per germline. The CDR3: CASSDPLAPEQFF. CDR3 DNA sequence: TGTGCCAGCAGTGACCCACTAGCCCCCGAGCAGTTCTTC.

The chain has TRBV29-1 and TRBJ2-1; the D is unclear. V lost 3 bases and J lost 0, with 9 bases in between. The CDR3 is 14 residues long. Germline CDR1 reads SQVTM; CDR2 reads ANQGSEA. CDR3 protein: CSVDPDLSYNEQFF. CDR3 coding DNA: TGCAGCGTTGATCCCGACCTCTCCTACAATGAGCAGTTCTTC.

The table lists this clonotype with many counts. CDR3 amino acids: CASSGGGSPQHF. The CDR3 nucleotides read TGCGCCAGCAGCGGGGGGGGGAGTCCCCAGCATTTT. The rearrangement uses TRBV5-1 and TRBJ1-5; maybe TRBD1 (5 bases). The CDR3 spans 12 residues. Germline CDR1 and CDR2: SGHRS and YFSETQ. Between the trimmed V and J ends, which lost 4 bases and 10 bases, there was a span of 12 bases.

This clonotype was detected ten times or more. The chain employs TRBV2 and TRBJ1-1, with 7 bases identical to TRBD1. The CDR3 spans 14 residues. The V segment lost 7 bases and the J segment 1 base; nucleotides outside the gene matches: 6. CDR1 is SNHLY and CDR2 is FYNNEI in the germline V gene. In DNA form, the CDR3 reads TGTGCCAGCAAGTTGGGACAGTCGAACACTGAAGCTTTCTTT. It yields the protein CASKLGQSNTEAFF.

At least ten counts were recorded for this clonotype. The CDR3 sequence: CASSFSGGEDTQYF. In DNA form, the CDR3 reads TGTGCCAGCAGCTTTAGCGGGGGGGAAGATACGCAGTATTTT. V and J are TRBV7-9 and TRBJ2-3; 11 nucleotides align to TRBD2. This CDR3 contains 14 residues. Germline V gene data show CDR1 as SEHNR and CDR2 as FQNEAQ (reference sequence). Trimming took 3 bases from V and 5 from J; bases not matched to a gene: 1. Variable domain in full (rest from reference TRBV7-9 and TRBJ2-3): DTGVSQNPRHKITKRGQNVTFRCDPISEHNRLYWYRQTLGQGPEFLTYFQNEAQLEKSRLLSDRFSAERPKGSFSTLEIQRTEQGDSAMYLCASSFSGGEDTQYFGPGTRLTVL.

The sample holds many counts of this clonotype. The rearrangement links TRBV6-2 or TRBV6-3 to TRBJ1-1; the match to TRBD1 covers 11 bases. Germline V lookup: CDR1 MNHEY, CDR2 SVGEGT. V lost 7 bases and J lost 4; bases outside the gene matches: 14. This CDR3 contains 17 residues. The CDR3 nucleotides read TGTGCCAGCACCACGCGACGTGGGACAGGGGGTACCACTGAAGCTTTCTTT. This codes for CASTTRRGTGGTTEAFF.

This clonotype was counted many times. This chain joins TRBV5-1 and TRBJ2-5; 7 bases fit TRBD2. The V gene's germline CDR1 is SGHRS and CDR2 YFSETQ. J lost 3 bases, V lost 4 bases, and 18 bases had no gene match. The CDR3 is 18 amino acids. The CDR3 bases are TGCGCCAGCAGCACCCGGGACCTTTTTCGTGGGGGGGAAGAGACCCAGTACTTC. This gives the protein CASSTRDLFRGGEETQYF.

On this clonotype itself: A much larger clone sits a single nucleotide away, making a read error possible. The CDR3 is CATTPRDRANAPLHF. The DNA for the CDR3 is TGTGCCACTACGCCCCGGGACAGGGCTAATGCACCCCTCCACTTT. The chain has TRBV24-1 and TRBJ1-6; 9 bases are a match to TRBD1. Germline V gene lookup returns CDR1 KGHDR and CDR2 SFDVKD. The CDR3 covers 15 residues.

This sequence joins TRBV27 and TRBJ2-7, with 10 nucleotides matching TRBD1. V was pared by 8 bases and J by 6 bases, with 4 bases of the junction left unmatched. CDR1 and CDR2 from the germline V gene are MNHEY and SMNVEV (reference sequence). There are 12 residues in the CDR3. The CDR3 region has the DNA TGTGCCAGCGCCGGGACAGGGGTCGAGCAGTACTTC. This sequence encodes CASAGTGVEQYF.

This clonotype was counted many times. This sequence joins TRBV28 and TRBJ2-7; the match to TRBD1 covers 7 bases. Germline assignment: CDR1 MDHEN and CDR2 SYDVKM. The CDR3 runs to 16 residues. V trimming: 2 bases; J trimming: 3 bases; junction bases outside the gene matches: 10. The CDR3 reads CASSLVTGPMFYEQYF. The CDR3, as DNA: TGTGCCAGCAGTTTAGTGACAGGGCCTATGTTCTACGAGCAGTACTTC.

This clonotype was seen ten or more times. One junction end disagrees with the germline gene, perhaps due to a read error. The chain carries TRBV28 and TRBJ2-7; D perhaps matches TRBD2 (5 bases). The CDR3 loop spans 11 amino acids. Looked up from germline, CDR1 is MDHEN and CDR2 is SYDVKM. CDR3 in DNA: TGTGCCAGCGGGAGAGGCGGGCCGCCCGACTTC. Translation: CASGRGGPPDF. The entire variable domain, with the rest obtained from reference TRBV28 and TRBJ2-7, is as follows: DVKVTQSSRYLVKRTGEKVFLECVQDMDHENMFWYRQDPGLGLRLIYFSYDVKMKEKGDIPEGYSVSREKKERFSLILESASTNQTSMYLCASGRGGPPDFGPGTRLTVT.

This clonotype has a count of ten or more. V usage is TRBV6-2 or TRBV6-3 and J usage is TRBJ1-2, with 10 bases identical to TRBD1. CDR1 and CDR2 (germline): MNHEY, SVGEGT. The V segment lost 6 bases and the J segment 4 bases; nucleotides outside the gene matches: 11. CDR3 length equals 16 residues. The CDR3 nucleotides are TGTGCCAGCAGAAAAGACAGGGGGCGCATCGGCTATGGCTACACCTTC. Its protein product is CASRKDRGRIGYGYTF.

This clonotype was counted at least ten times. The chain is built from TRBV7-2 and TRBJ1-4; 7 bases are a match to TRBD1. CDR3 length: 15 residues. Germline CDR1 and CDR2: SGHTA and FQGNSA. V gave up 5 bases and J gave up 5 bases; unmatched junction bases: 8. Here the CDR3 DNA reads TGTGCCAGCAGCCCCCAGACAGGGTTCAATGAAAAACTGTTTTTT. This encodes CASSPQTGFNEKLFF.

This clonotype was observed many times. As DNA, the CDR3 is TGTGCCAGCAGCTTACTCCGGGACAGAATAGAAGAGCAGTACTTC. Translation: CASSLLRDRIEEQYF. This chain connects TRBV5-6 to TRBJ2-7; 7 bases fit TRBD1. CDR3 size: 15 residues. With 2 bases clipped from V and 7 bases from J, the junction kept 12 bases outside the gene matches. Germline V gene data show CDR1 as SGHDT and CDR2 as YYEEEE.

This clonotype was seen at least ten times. The V call is TRBV5-5, the J call TRBJ2-7, with 11 bases aligning to TRBD1. V lost 4 bases to trimming and J lost 2 bases; unmatched junction nucleotides: 11. This CDR3 is 17 amino acids long. CDR1 is SGHKS, CDR2 YYEKEE, per germline (reference sequence). The CDR3 loop reads CASSPGTGGFPTYEQYF. The CDR3 nucleotides read TGTGCCAGCAGCCCCGGGACAGGGGGGTTTCCCACCTACGAGCAGTACTTC. Using reference TRBV5-5 and TRBJ2-7 for the parts outside the CDR3, the full variable domain is DAGVTQSPTHLIKTRGQQVTLRCSPISGHKSVSWYQQVLGQGPQFIFQYYEKEERGRGNFPDRFSARQFPNYSSELNVNALLLGDSALYLCASSPGTGGFPTYEQYFGPGTRLTVT.

This clonotype has a handful of counts. The chain is built from TRBV12-3 or TRBV12-4 and TRBJ1-5; D is unclear. There are 13 residues in the CDR3. Trimming took 3 bases from V and 7 from J, leaving 10 bases between them. The chain's CDR3 is CASSLEQSQPQHF. Written as DNA, the CDR3 is TGTGCCAGCAGTTTGGAGCAGAGCCAGCCCCAGCATTTT.

This clonotype has ten or more counts. The V gene is TRBV29-1, the J gene TRBJ1-2; TRBD1 agrees at 11 bases. CDR1 and CDR2 (germline): SQVTM, ANQGSEA. This CDR3 spans 13 amino acids. With V trimmed by 4 bases and J by 4 bases, 2 bases remained unmatched. This chain's CDR3 is CSVGTGGGYGYTF. The CDR3 region has the DNA TGCAGCGTTGGGACAGGGGGCGGCTATGGCTACACCTTC.

With regard to this clonotype: A much larger clone differs from this one at a single base, so this may be a read error. V is TRBV10-3 and J is TRBJ2-2, with D possibly matching TRBD1 (6 bases). There are 19 residues in the CDR3. Germline V lookup: CDR1 ENHRY, CDR2 SYGVKD. Between the trimmed V and J ends, which lost 9 bases and 1 base, there was a span of 27 bases. The DNA of the CDR3 is TGTGCCATATCGGGTTCTGAAACAGGGAGCTCAAGGAACACCGGGGAGCTGTTTTTT. It encodes CAISGSETGSSRNTGELFF.

This clonotype was detected ten times or more. This chain connects TRBV28 to TRBJ2-3; D not resolved. Germline assignment: CDR1 MDHEN and CDR2 SYDVKM. V lost 3 bases, J lost 8 bases, and 3 bases lay in between. CDR3 length: 10 amino acids. The CDR3 spells CASSLGTQYF. In DNA, the CDR3 is TGTGCCAGCAGTTTGGGTACGCAGTATTTT.